The entry below gives a single T cell receptor beta chain sequence along with its context. Its antigen remains unknown. These data come from a study of CD8+ T cells in alopecia areata. This CDR3 region has 12 residues. The V end lost 3 bases, the J end lost 2 bases, and 7 bases lay between the germline ends. CDR1 and CDR2 (germline): SQVTM, ANQGSEA. Sequencing relied on a cDNA template that was reverse transcribed from extracted RNA. Assay: immunoSEQ multiplex PCR; the TCRdb copy retains only in-frame clones and omits some. The top ten clones hold under 2% of a sample with some 180,000 clones, roughly 60% of them seen once. The study's findings and limits: Scalp sample data also include resident alphabeta T cells from normal skin.

The clonotype comes from a human donor with alopecia areata. The chain joins TRBV29-1 to TRBJ1-1; D is undetermined. The sequencing used CD4+ T cells sorted from blood, collected at week 0. As DNA, the CDR3 is TGCAGCGTTGATCCAAAAAACACTGAAGCTTTCTTT. Protein product: CSVDPKNTEAFF.